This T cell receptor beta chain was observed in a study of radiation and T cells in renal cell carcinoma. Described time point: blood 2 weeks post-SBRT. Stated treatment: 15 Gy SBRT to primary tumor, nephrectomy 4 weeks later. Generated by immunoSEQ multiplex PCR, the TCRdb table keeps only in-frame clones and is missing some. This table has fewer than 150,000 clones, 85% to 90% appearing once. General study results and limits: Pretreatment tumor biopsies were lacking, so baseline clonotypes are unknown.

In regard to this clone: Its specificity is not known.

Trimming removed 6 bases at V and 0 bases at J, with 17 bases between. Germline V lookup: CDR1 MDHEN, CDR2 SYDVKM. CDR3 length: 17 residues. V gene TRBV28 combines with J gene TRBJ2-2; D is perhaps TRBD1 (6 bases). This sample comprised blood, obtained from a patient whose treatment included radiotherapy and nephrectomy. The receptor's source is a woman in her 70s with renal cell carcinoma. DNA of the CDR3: TGTGCCAGCAGCCTCAGGCAGGGGCTATCGAACACCGGGGAGCTGTTTTTT. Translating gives CASSLRQGLSNTGELFF.